This TCR beta chain originates from a study of molecular identifiers for immune sequencing clone quantification. Study-level information: Replicate RNA from roughly 21,000 or 96,000 naive CD8 T cells formed five aliquots; four were sequenced.

This CDR3 is 17 amino acids long. CDR1 is SGHKS, CDR2 YYEKEE, per germline (reference sequence). V was trimmed by 1 base and J by 6 bases, leaving 21 bases between them. Bulk TCR libraries were made with methods that had been previously described and with listed TCR primers. TCRdb called the PCR reads again in MiXCR, with one record for every CDR3 protein. The sample shows about 630,000 distinct CDR3 sequences, around 25% of them seen only once. The chain recombines TRBV5-5 with TRBJ2-3; the D gene is possibly TRBD2 (5 bases). The sequencing input was naive CD8+ T cells from blood, with Jurkat cell RNA spiked in. The subset: FACS-sorted CD8+CD4-CCR7+CD45RA+ naive T cells. The receptor was derived from a human donor in good health. Some libraries in this study had Jurkat cell RNA spiked in. This chain's CDR3 is CASSLLRTLSELDTQYF. The CDR3 bases are TGTGCCAGCAGCTTGCTCCGGACTCTAAGCGAATTGGATACGCAGTATTTT.